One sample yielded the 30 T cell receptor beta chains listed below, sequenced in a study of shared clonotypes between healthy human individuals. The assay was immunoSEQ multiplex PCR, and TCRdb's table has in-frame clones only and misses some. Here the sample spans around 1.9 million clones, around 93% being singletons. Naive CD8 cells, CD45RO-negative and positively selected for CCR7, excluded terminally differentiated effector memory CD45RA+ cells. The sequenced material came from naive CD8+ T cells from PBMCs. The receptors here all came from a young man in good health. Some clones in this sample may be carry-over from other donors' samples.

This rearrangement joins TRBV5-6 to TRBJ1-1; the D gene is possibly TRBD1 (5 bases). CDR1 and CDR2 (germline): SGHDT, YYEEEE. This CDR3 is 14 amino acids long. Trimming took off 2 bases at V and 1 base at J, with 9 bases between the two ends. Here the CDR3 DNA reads TGTGCCAGCAGCTTCCCCGGGACGAACACTGAAGCTTTCTTT. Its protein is CASSFPGTNTEAFF.

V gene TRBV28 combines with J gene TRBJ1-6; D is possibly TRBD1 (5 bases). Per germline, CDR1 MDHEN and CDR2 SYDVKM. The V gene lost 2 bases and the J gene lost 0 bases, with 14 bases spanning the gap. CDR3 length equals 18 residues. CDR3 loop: CASSLGDSLSSYNSPLHF. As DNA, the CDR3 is TGTGCCAGCAGTTTAGGAGACAGCCTGAGCTCCTATAATTCACCCCTCCACTTT. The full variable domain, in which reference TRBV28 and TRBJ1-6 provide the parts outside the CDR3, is DVKVTQSSRYLVKRTGEKVFLECVQDMDHENMFWYRQDPGLGLRLIYFSYDVKMKEKGDIPEGYSVSREKKERFSLILESASTNQTSMYLCASSLGDSLSSYNSPLHFGNGTRLTVT.

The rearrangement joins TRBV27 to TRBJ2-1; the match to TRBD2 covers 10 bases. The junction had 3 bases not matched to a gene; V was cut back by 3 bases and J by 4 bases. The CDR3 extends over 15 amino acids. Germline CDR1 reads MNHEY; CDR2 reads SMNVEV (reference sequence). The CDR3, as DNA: TGTGCCAGCAGTTTTCCACTAGCGGGGTACAATGAGCAGTTCTTC. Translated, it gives CASSFPLAGYNEQFF.

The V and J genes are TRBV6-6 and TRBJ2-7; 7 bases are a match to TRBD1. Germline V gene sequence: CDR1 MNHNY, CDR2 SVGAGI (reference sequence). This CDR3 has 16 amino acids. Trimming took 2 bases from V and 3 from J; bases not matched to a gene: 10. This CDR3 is CASSYSGQVTNYEQYF. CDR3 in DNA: TGTGCCAGCAGTTACAGTGGACAGGTAACCAACTACGAGCAGTACTTC.

The CDR3, as DNA: TGTGCCAGCAGCCTGCCAGCGGGAGCTCCCTCGTGGGGGGAGCAGTACTTC. Translation: CASSLPAGAPSWGEQYF. V usage is TRBV14 and J usage is TRBJ2-7, with 8 bases matching TRBD2. CDR3 size: 17 residues. The trim removed 4 bases at V and 7 bases at J, leaving 18 bases unmatched. Germline values: CDR1 SGHDN, CDR2 FVKESK.

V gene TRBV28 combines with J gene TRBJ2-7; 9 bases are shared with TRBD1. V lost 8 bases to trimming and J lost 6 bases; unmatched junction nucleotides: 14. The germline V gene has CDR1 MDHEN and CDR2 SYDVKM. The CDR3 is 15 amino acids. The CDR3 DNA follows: TGTGCCAGCGGGAGCCGGGACAGGGTATCAGGCGAGCAGTACTTC. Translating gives CASGSRDRVSGEQYF.

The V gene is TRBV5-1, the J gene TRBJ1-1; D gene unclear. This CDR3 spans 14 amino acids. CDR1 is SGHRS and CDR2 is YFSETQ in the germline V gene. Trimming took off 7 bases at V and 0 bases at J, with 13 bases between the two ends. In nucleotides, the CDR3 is TGCGCCAGCGGTGAGAGAAGAATGAACACTGAAGCTTTCTTT. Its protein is CASGERRMNTEAFF.

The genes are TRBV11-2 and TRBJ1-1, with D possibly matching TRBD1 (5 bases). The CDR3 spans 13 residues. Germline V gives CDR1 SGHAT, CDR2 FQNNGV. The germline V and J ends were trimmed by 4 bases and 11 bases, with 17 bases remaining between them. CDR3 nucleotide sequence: TGTGCCAGCAGCTCCCCGGGACTTTCCGGGGCTTTCTTT. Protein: CASSSPGLSGAFF.

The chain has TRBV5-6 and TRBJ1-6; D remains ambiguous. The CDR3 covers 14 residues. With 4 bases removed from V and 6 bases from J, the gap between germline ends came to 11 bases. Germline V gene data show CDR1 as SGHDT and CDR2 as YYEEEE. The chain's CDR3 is CASSLDGLNSPLHF. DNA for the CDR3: TGTGCCAGCAGCCTGGACGGACTTAATTCACCCCTCCACTTT.

CDR3 DNA sequence: TGTGCCAGCAGTTTAGGGGGCAGATACTACGAGCAGTACTTC. It is translated as CASSLGGRYYEQYF. J is TRBJ2-7 and V is TRBV27; D is perhaps TRBD1 (6 bases). Per germline, CDR1 MNHEY and CDR2 SMNVEV (reference sequence). V lost 2 bases to trimming and J lost 3 bases, with 11 bases between them. This CDR3 region has 14 residues.

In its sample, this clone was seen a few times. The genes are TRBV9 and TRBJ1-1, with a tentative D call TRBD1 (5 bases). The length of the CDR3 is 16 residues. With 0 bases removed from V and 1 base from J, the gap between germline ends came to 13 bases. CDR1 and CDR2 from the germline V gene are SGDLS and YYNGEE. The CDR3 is CASSVATEGRNTEAFF. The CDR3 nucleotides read TGTGCCAGCAGCGTAGCTACAGAGGGGAGGAACACTGAAGCTTTCTTT.

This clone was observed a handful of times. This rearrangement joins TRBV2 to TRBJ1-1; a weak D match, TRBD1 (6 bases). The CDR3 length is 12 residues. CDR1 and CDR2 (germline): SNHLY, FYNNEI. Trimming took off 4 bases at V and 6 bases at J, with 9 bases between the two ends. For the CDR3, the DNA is TGTGCCAGCAGTGTGGACAGCCCTGAAGCTTTCTTT. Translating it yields CASSVDSPEAFF.

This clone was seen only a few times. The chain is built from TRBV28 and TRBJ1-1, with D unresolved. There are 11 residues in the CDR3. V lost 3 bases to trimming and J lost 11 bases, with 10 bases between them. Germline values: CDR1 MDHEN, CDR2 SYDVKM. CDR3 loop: CASSFREVAFF. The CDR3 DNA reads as TGTGCCAGCAGTTTTAGGGAGGTGGCTTTCTTT.

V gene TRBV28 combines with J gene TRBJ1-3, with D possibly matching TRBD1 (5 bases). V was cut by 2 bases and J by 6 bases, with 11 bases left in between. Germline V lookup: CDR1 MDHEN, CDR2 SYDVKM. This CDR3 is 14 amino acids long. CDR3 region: CASSLGGTSNTIYF. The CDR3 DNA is TGTGCCAGCAGTTTAGGGGGGACCTCAAACACCATATATTTT.

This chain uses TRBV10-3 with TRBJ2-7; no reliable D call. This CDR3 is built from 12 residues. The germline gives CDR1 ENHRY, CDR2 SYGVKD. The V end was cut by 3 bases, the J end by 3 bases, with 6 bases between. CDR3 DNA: TGTGCCATCAGTGACCCGAACTACGAGCAGTACTTC. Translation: CAISDPNYEQYF.

CDR3 coding DNA: TGCGCCAGCAGCTTGGCGGGGGGCGAGATTGGCTACACCTTC. It translates to CASSLAGGEIGYTF. J is TRBJ1-2 and V is TRBV5-1, with D perhaps TRBD1 (6 bases). Germline V CDR1 and CDR2: SGHRS, YFSETQ. This CDR3 is 14 amino acids long. V was trimmed by 0 bases and J by 7 bases, leaving 13 bases between them. Looking up the rest from reference TRBV5-1 and TRBJ1-2 gives the full variable domain: KAGVTQTPRYLIKTRGQQVTLSCSPISGHRSVSWYQQTPGQGLQFLFEYFSETQRNKGNFPGRFSGRQFSNSRSEMNVSTLELGDSALYLCASSLAGGEIGYTFGSGTRLTVV.

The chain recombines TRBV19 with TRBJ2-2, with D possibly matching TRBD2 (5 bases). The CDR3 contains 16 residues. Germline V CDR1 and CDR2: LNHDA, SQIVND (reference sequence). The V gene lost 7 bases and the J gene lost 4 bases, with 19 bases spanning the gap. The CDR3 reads CASTSLRLEGTGELFF. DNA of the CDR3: TGTGCCAGTACCTCTCTACGGCTCGAGGGCACCGGGGAGCTGTTTTTT.

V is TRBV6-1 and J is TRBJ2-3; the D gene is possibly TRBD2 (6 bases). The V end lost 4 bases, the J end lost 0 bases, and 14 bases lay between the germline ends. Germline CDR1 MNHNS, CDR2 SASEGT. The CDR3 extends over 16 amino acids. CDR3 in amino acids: CASSARGRRSTDTQYF. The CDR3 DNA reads TGTGCCAGCAGTGCTCGGGGGAGGCGGAGCACAGATACGCAGTATTTT.

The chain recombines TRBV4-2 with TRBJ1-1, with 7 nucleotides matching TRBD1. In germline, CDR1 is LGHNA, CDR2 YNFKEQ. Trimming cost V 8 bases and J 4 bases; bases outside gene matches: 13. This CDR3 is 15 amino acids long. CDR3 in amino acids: CASQPRTGGGTEAFF. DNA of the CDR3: TGTGCCAGCCAGCCCCGGACAGGCGGGGGCACTGAAGCTTTCTTT.

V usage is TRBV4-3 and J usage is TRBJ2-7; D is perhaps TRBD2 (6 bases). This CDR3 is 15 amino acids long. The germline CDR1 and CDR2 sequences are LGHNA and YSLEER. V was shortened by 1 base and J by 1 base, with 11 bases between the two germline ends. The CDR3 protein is CASSQGASASYEQYF. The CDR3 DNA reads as TGCGCCAGCAGCCAAGGGGCTAGCGCATCCTACGAGCAGTACTTC.

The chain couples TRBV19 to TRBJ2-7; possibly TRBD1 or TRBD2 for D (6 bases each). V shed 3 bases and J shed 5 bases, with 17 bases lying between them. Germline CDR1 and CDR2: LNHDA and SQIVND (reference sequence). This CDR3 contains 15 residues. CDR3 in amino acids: CASSMGSRGVHEQYF. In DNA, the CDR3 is TGTGCCAGTAGTATGGGCTCTAGGGGGGTTCACGAGCAGTACTTC. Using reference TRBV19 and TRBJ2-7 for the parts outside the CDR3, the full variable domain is DGGITQSPKYLFRKEGQNVTLSCEQNLNHDAMYWYRQDPGQGLRLIYYSQIVNDFQKGDIAEGYSVSREKKESFPLTVTSAQKNPTAFYLCASSMGSRGVHEQYFGPGTRLTVT.

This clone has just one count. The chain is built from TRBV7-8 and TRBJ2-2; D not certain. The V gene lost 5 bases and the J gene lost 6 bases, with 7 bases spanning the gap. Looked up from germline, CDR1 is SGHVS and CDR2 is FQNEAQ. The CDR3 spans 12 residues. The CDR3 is CASSPSSGELFF. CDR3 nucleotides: TGTGCCAGCAGCCCTTCCTCCGGGGAGCTGTTTTTT.

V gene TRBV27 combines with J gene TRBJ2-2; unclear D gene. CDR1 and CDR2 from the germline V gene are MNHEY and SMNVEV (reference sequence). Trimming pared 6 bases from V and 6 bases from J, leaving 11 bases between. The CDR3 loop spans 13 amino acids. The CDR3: CASSVAYPGELFF. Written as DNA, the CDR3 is TGTGCCAGCAGCGTCGCCTACCCCGGGGAGCTGTTTTTT.

The CDR3 loop is CASSFGQAYEQYF. In DNA form, the CDR3 reads TGTGCCAGCAGCTTTGGACAGGCCTACGAGCAGTACTTC. J is TRBJ2-7 and V is TRBV11-2; 7 positions agree with TRBD1. With 3 bases clipped from V and 2 bases from J, the junction kept 1 base outside the gene matches. The CDR3 covers 13 residues. CDR1 is SGHAT, CDR2 FQNNGV, per germline.

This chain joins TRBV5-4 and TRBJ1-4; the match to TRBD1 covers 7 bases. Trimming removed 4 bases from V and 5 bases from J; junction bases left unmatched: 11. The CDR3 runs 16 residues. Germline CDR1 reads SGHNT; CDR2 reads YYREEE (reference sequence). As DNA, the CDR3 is TGTGCCAGCAGCCTGGGGGGACAGCGATCCAATGAAAAACTGTTTTTT. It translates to CASSLGGQRSNEKLFF.

The CDR3 bases are TGCAGCGTGGTCCCTATAGGGAGGGTTGGAGAGACCCAGTACTTC. Translating gives CSVVPIGRVGETQYF. V is TRBV29-1 and J is TRBJ2-5, with 7 bases fitting TRBD2. V lost 6 bases and J lost 4; bases outside the gene matches: 14. The CDR3 has 15 residues. Germline V gene lookup returns CDR1 SQVTM and CDR2 ANQGSEA.

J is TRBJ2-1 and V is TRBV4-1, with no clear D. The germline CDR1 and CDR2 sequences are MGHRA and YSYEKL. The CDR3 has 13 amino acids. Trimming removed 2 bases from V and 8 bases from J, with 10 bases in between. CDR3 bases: TGCGCCAGCAGCCAACTGCGACCCCATGAGCAGTTCTTC. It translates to CASSQLRPHEQFF.

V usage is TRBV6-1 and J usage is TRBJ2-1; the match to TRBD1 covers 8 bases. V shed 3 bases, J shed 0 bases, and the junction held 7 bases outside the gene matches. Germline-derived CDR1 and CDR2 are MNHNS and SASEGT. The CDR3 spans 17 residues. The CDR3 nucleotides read TGTGCCAGCAGTGAGGACAGGGTCGTAAGCTCCTACAATGAGCAGTTCTTC. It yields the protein CASSEDRVVSSYNEQFF.

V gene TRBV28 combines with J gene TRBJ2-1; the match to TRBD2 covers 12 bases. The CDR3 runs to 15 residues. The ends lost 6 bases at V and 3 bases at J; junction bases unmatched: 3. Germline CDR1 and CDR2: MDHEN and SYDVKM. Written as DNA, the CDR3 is TGTGCCAGCAGAACGACTAGCGGGGGCTACAATGAGCAGTTCTTC. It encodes CASRTTSGGYNEQFF.

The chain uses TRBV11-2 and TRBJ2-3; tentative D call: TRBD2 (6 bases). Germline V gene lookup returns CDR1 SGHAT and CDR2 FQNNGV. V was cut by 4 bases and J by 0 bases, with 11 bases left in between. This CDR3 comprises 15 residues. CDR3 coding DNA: TGTGCCAGCAGCTCCAAGCGGGCGAGCACAGATACGCAGTATTTT. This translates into CASSSKRASTDTQYF.